These T cell receptor beta chains were read from a single sample in a study of OX40 agonist ivuxolimab in advanced cancers. The table came from immunoSEQ multiplex PCR; TCRdb's copy has only in-frame clones and leaves some out. The data contain over 30,000 clones, about 80% of them seen just once; the ten biggest clones take up 9% to 15%. The source material was CD4+ or CD8+ T cells sorted from blood, sampled in a trial of the OX40 agonist ivuxolimab. Receptors originate from an adult with an advanced solid tumor such as melanoma, head and neck, liver or kidney cancer. CDR3s include the opening cysteine and the closing phenylalanine or tryptophan. The D gene is left open where the match is weak. For some rows the clone size is stated as once, few or many, or as a class when expanded; others skip it.

CDR3 DNA: TGTGCCAGCAGCCCCTCAGGAGCCTACGAGCAGTACTTC; CDR3 protein: CASSPSGAYEQYF; V gene: TRBV7-9; clone size: NA; J gene: TRBJ2-7; D gene: NA
CDR3 DNA: TGTGCCAGCAGTTTTACCGGGACAGGGGTCAATGAGCAGTTCTTC; CDR3 protein: CASSFTGTGVNEQFF; V gene: TRBV27; clone size: NA; J gene: TRBJ2-1; D gene: TRBD1
CDR3 DNA: TGTGCCTGTTCCCTATGGGATGGCTACACCTTC; CDR3 protein: CACSLWDGYTF; V gene: TRBV30; clone size: NA; J gene: TRBJ1-2; D gene: NA
CDR3 DNA: TGTGCCAGCAGTGACGGTTCCATACCTGAAGCTTTCTTT; CDR3 protein: CASSDGSIPEAFF; V gene: TRBV2; clone size: NA; J gene: TRBJ1-1; D gene: NA
CDR3 DNA: TGCGCCAGCAGTCGTTGGGACAGGGTTCAGGAGACCCAGTACTTC; CDR3 protein: CASSRWDRVQETQYF; V gene: TRBV10-2; clone size: NA; J gene: TRBJ2-5; D gene: TRBD1
CDR3 DNA: TGCAGCGTTGAAACGGTACTACCTACTAGCACAGATACGCAGTATTTT; CDR3 protein: CSVETVLPTSTDTQYF; V gene: TRBV29-1; clone size: NA; J gene: TRBJ2-3; D gene: NA
CDR3 DNA: TGTGCCAGCAGCCTTCAAGGAGCTGAAGCTTTCTTT; CDR3 protein: CASSLQGAEAFF; V gene: TRBV13; clone size: medium-sized; J gene: TRBJ1-1; D gene: NA
CDR3 DNA: TGTGCCTGGAGTGGCGGCCGGTTCTACGAGCAGTACTTC; CDR3 protein: CAWSGGRFYEQYF; V gene: TRBV30; clone size: NA; J gene: TRBJ2-7; D gene: NA
CDR3 DNA: TGTGCCAGCAGTTTAGTCGGGCAGCCCCAGCATTTT; CDR3 protein: CASSLVGQPQHF; V gene: TRBV27; clone size: NA; J gene: TRBJ1-5; D gene: NA
CDR3 DNA: TGTGCCAGCAGCCAAGATAGTCCGGGACAGGGGGAACTCTTCACCGGGGAGCTGTTTTTT; CDR3 protein: CASSQDSPGQGELFTGELFF; V gene: TRBV14; clone size: NA; J gene: TRBJ2-2; D gene: TRBD1
CDR3 DNA: TGTGCCAGCAGCTTGGACCTAAAGACAGGACAAGAGACCCAGTACTTC; CDR3 protein: CASSLDLKTGQETQYF; V gene: TRBV5-6; clone size: few; J gene: TRBJ2-5; D gene: NA
CDR3 DNA: TGTGCCAGCAGCTTAGGCCCCCCCGGGGGACTTAATGAAAAACTGTTTTTT; CDR3 protein: CASSLGPPGGLNEKLFF; V gene: TRBV7-3; clone size: NA; J gene: TRBJ1-4; D gene: NA
CDR3 DNA: TGCAGCGGTGGGGGACTTCTAAACAATGAGCAGTTCTTC; CDR3 protein: CSGGGLLNNEQFF; V gene: TRBV29-1; clone size: NA; J gene: TRBJ2-1; D gene: NA
CDR3 DNA: TGTGCCAGCAGCTTTGGCAATTCCGAGCAGTACTTC; CDR3 protein: CASSFGNSEQYF; V gene: TRBV11-3; clone size: NA; J gene: TRBJ2-7; D gene: NA
CDR3 DNA: TGTGCCAGCAGTGCCAGTATATCGGATGAAAAACTGTTTTTT; CDR3 protein: CASSASISDEKLFF; V gene: TRBV28; clone size: NA; J gene: TRBJ1-4; D gene: NA
CDR3 DNA: TGTGCCAGCAACGGGGGAGGCTCGTGGGGTGAGCAGTACTTC; CDR3 protein: CASNGGGSWGEQYF; V gene: TRBV28; clone size: NA; J gene: TRBJ2-7; D gene: NA
CDR3 DNA: TGTGCCAGCAGCTTACAGTTGGGACAGGCGAGCTACGAGCAGTACTTC; CDR3 protein: CASSLQLGQASYEQYF; V gene: TRBV11-1; clone size: NA; J gene: TRBJ2-7; D gene: TRBD1
CDR3 DNA: TGTGCCTGGACCGCCGACCAGGGGGGCTACACCTTC; CDR3 protein: CAWTADQGGYTF; V gene: TRBV30; clone size: NA; J gene: TRBJ1-2; D gene: NA
CDR3 DNA: TGTGCCAGCAGTGTTAGCGGGACAACCGGGGAGCTGTTTTTT; CDR3 protein: CASSVSGTTGELFF; V gene: TRBV27; clone size: few; J gene: TRBJ2-2; D gene: TRBD2
CDR3 DNA: TGTGCCAGCAGCCCCACAGGGTGGAATTCACCCCTCCACTTT; CDR3 protein: CASSPTGWNSPLHF; V gene: TRBV13; clone size: NA; J gene: TRBJ1-6; D gene: NA
CDR3 DNA: TGTGCCAGCAGCTCGACGGATGCCGGGACAGGGAGACGCACAGATACGCAGTATTTT; CDR3 protein: CASSSTDAGTGRRTDTQYF; V gene: TRBV11-2; clone size: NA; J gene: TRBJ2-3; D gene: TRBD1
CDR3 DNA: TGCGCCAGCAGCTTGGGGCGAGGACTAGCGGGAGGGCCCGGTGATGAGCAGTTCTTC; CDR3 protein: CASSLGRGLAGGPGDEQFF; V gene: TRBV5-1; clone size: NA; J gene: TRBJ2-1; D gene: TRBD2
CDR3 DNA: TGTGCCAGTAGTATAGCTGGGGGACTCAGCTACGAGCAGTACTTC; CDR3 protein: CASSIAGGLSYEQYF; V gene: TRBV19; clone size: NA; J gene: TRBJ2-7; D gene: NA
CDR3 DNA: TGCGCCAGCAGCCAAGAGGGACAAGAGACCCAGTACTTC; CDR3 protein: CASSQEGQETQYF; V gene: TRBV4-1; clone size: NA; J gene: TRBJ2-5; D gene: NA
CDR3 DNA: TGTGCCAGCAGCCGGGACCTCTACGAGCAGTACTTC; CDR3 protein: CASSRDLYEQYF; V gene: TRBV7-2; clone size: NA; J gene: TRBJ2-7; D gene: NA
CDR3 DNA: TGTGCCAGCAGGGGGGACGGGGTAGAGTACGAGCAGTACTTC; CDR3 protein: CASRGDGVEYEQYF; V gene: TRBV25-1; clone size: NA; J gene: TRBJ2-7; D gene: NA
CDR3 DNA: TGTGCCAGCAGCGCGCCCAATACTAGCTCATACGAGCAGTTCTTC; CDR3 protein: CASSAPNTSSYEQFF; V gene: TRBV9; clone size: NA; J gene: TRBJ2-1; D gene: NA
CDR3 DNA: TGTGCCAGCAGCGGTCAGGGGCAAGGCCTGCAGTACTTC; CDR3 protein: CASSGQGQGLQYF; V gene: TRBV25-1; clone size: NA; J gene: TRBJ2-7; D gene: NA
CDR3 DNA: TGTGCCAGTAATGGGGAGTTTAATCAGCCCCAGCATTTT; CDR3 protein: CASNGEFNQPQHF; V gene: TRBV19; clone size: NA; J gene: TRBJ1-5; D gene: NA
CDR3 DNA: TGCGCCAGCAGCCAAGAACTGTTAACCTACGAGCAGTACTTC; CDR3 protein: CASSQELLTYEQYF; V gene: TRBV4-3; clone size: NA; J gene: TRBJ2-7; D gene: NA
CDR3 DNA: TGTGCCAGCACCGTAGGGACCACTAGCACAGATACGCAGTATTTT; CDR3 protein: CASTVGTTSTDTQYF; V gene: TRBV5-6; clone size: NA; J gene: TRBJ2-3; D gene: NA
CDR3 DNA: TGTGCCAGCAGCCCATCGGGACCGGGACTAGCGGGGCAGTTCTTC; CDR3 protein: CASSPSGPGLAGQFF; V gene: TRBV7-8; clone size: NA; J gene: TRBJ2-1; D gene: TRBD2
CDR3 DNA: TGTGCCAGCAGTTTTATTAGTTACGAGCAGTACTTC; CDR3 protein: CASSFISYEQYF; V gene: TRBV28; clone size: NA; J gene: TRBJ2-7; D gene: NA
CDR3 DNA: TGTGCCAGCAGCGGGGACAGGGGTGGAAACACCATATATTTT; CDR3 protein: CASSGDRGGNTIYF; V gene: TRBV9; clone size: NA; J gene: TRBJ1-3; D gene: TRBD1
CDR3 DNA: TGCGCCAGCAGCCAAGATAACAAGGGGACTGAAGCTTTCTTT; CDR3 protein: CASSQDNKGTEAFF; V gene: TRBV4-3; clone size: NA; J gene: TRBJ1-1; D gene: NA
CDR3 DNA: TGTGCCAGCAGTTACACCGCCGGGACAGGGTCGTCACCCCTCCACTTT; CDR3 protein: CASSYTAGTGSSPLHF; V gene: TRBV6-5; clone size: few; J gene: TRBJ1-6; D gene: TRBD1
CDR3 DNA: TGCGCCAGCAGCCAGCTCCGGGACACCTCCTACGAGCAGTACTTC; CDR3 protein: CASSQLRDTSYEQYF; V gene: TRBV4-3; clone size: NA; J gene: TRBJ2-7; D gene: NA
CDR3 DNA: TGTGCCAGCAGCTTCGGGACAGGGGCTTACAATGAGCAGTTCTTC; CDR3 protein: CASSFGTGAYNEQFF; V gene: TRBV7-6; clone size: medium-sized; J gene: TRBJ2-1; D gene: TRBD1
CDR3 DNA: TGTGCCAGCAGTCCGGCTAGGAGGACTACGAACACCGGGGAGCTGTTTTTT; CDR3 protein: CASSPARRTTNTGELFF; V gene: TRBV28; clone size: NA; J gene: TRBJ2-2; D gene: NA
CDR3 DNA: TGTGCCAGCAGCGTAGCAGCCGGGGAGCTGTTTTTT; CDR3 protein: CASSVAAGELFF; V gene: TRBV9; clone size: NA; J gene: TRBJ2-2; D gene: NA
CDR3 DNA: TGCGCCAGCAGCTTGGCAGGGGGCGAGGATTCACCCCTCCACTTT; CDR3 protein: CASSLAGGEDSPLHF; V gene: TRBV5-1; clone size: NA; J gene: TRBJ1-6; D gene: TRBD1
CDR3 DNA: TGTGCCAGCAGTTTACAGGACAATCAGCCCCAGCATTTT; CDR3 protein: CASSLQDNQPQHF; V gene: TRBV27; clone size: NA; J gene: TRBJ1-5; D gene: NA
CDR3 DNA: TGTGCCTGGAGTTGGCAGGACTCCTACAATGAGCAGTTCTTC; CDR3 protein: CAWSWQDSYNEQFF; V gene: TRBV30; clone size: NA; J gene: TRBJ2-1; D gene: NA
CDR3 DNA: TGTGCCAGCAGTGAAGGTGGGGGACCCTACGAGCAGTACTTC; CDR3 protein: CASSEGGGPYEQYF; V gene: TRBV6-1; clone size: NA; J gene: TRBJ2-7; D gene: NA
CDR3 DNA: TGTGCCAGTAGTATAGGCGACTTATACGAGCAGTACTTC; CDR3 protein: CASSIGDLYEQYF; V gene: TRBV19; clone size: NA; J gene: TRBJ2-7; D gene: NA
CDR3 DNA: TGTGCCAGCAGCTGGGGCGACACTGAAGCTTTCTTT; CDR3 protein: CASSWGDTEAFF; V gene: TRBV5-6; clone size: NA; J gene: TRBJ1-1; D gene: NA
CDR3 DNA: TGTGCCAGCAGCGAAACAGGGAACGGGAATGAAAAACTGTTTTTT; CDR3 protein: CASSETGNGNEKLFF; V gene: TRBV9; clone size: NA; J gene: TRBJ1-4; D gene: NA
CDR3 DNA: TGTGCCAGCAGTCTCTTCTACGAGCAGTACTTC; CDR3 protein: CASSLFYEQYF; V gene: TRBV28; clone size: NA; J gene: TRBJ2-7; D gene: NA
CDR3 DNA: TGTGCCAGCAGCGACAGGGCCCACCGCACAGATACGCAGTATTTT; CDR3 protein: CASSDRAHRTDTQYF; V gene: TRBV7-6; clone size: NA; J gene: TRBJ2-3; D gene: TRBD1
CDR3 DNA: TGTGCCAGCAGTCTAGCAATCGGCACAGATACGCAGTATTTT; CDR3 protein: CASSLAIGTDTQYF; V gene: TRBV28; clone size: NA; J gene: TRBJ2-3; D gene: NA
CDR3 DNA: TGTGCCAGCAGCGTAGAGACAGGGAAATACAATGAGCAGTTCTTC; CDR3 protein: CASSVETGKYNEQFF; V gene: TRBV9; clone size: NA; J gene: TRBJ2-1; D gene: TRBD1